The clone carrying this T cell receptor (beta chain) showed up just a few times. This record belongs to a study of blood T cell repertoires in COVID-19. Turning to the study itself: Samples representing acute and convalescent COVID-19 were sourced from the United States, Italy and Spain. The analysed material was cDNA or gDNA that came from T cells, B-cell-depleted T cells, or PBMCs.

This CDR3 spans 17 amino acids. V lost 10 bases and J lost 0, with 22 bases in between. Per germline, CDR1 SGHVS and CDR2 FQNEAQ. The assay was immunoSEQ multiplex PCR, and TCRdb's table has in-frame clones only and misses some. The sample holds some 120,000 clones, about three quarters seen once. The receptor was isolated from a human donor with acute or convalescent COVID-19. The donor label of this sample is uncertain. The chain employs TRBV7-8 and TRBJ1-5; D might be TRBD1 (5 bases). Sequences were obtained from peripheral blood. The DNA of the CDR3 is TGTGCCAACCGACCGGACACACCCCTTAATAGCAATCAGCCCCAGCATTTT. Translation gives CANRPDTPLNSNQPQHF.